The clone carrying this TCR beta chain came up a few times. This entry belongs to a study of blood T cells in healthy people across ages. Germline V gene sequence: CDR1 SGHAT, CDR2 FQDESV (reference sequence). V was pared by 5 bases and J by 8 bases, with 6 bases of the junction left unmatched. The CDR3 runs 14 residues. A J-beta primer mix and a sample-barcoded 5' primer were used in a second PCR of about 7 to 12 cycles. One entry per CDR3 protein, called by TCRdb with MiXCR from the 5' RACE reads. The table records approximately 1.5 million distinct CDR3 sequences, approximately 43% of them present only once.

Sequencing was done on a sample of blood. The sequence was obtained from a woman aged 18-29 years in good health. V gene TRBV11-1 combines with J gene TRBJ1-4; 9 positions agree with TRBD1. The CDR3 region is CASSDGTGREKLFF. CDR3 in DNA: TGTGCCAGCAGCGACGGGACAGGGAGAGAAAAACTGTTTTTT.